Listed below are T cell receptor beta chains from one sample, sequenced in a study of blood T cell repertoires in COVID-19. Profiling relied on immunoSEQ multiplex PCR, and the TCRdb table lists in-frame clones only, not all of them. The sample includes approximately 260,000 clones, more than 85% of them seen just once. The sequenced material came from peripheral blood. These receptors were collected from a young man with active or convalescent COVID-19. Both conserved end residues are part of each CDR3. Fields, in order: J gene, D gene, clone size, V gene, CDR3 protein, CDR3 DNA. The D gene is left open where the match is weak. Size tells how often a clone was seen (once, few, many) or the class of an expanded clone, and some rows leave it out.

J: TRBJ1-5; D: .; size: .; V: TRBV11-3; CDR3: CASSLNGGNQPQHF; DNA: TGTGCCAGCAGCTTAAATGGCGGAAATCAGCCCCAGCATTTT
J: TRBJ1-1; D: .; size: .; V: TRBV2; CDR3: CASSEFQGRTEAFF; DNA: TGTGCCAGCAGTGAGTTTCAGGGTAGGACTGAAGCTTTCTTT
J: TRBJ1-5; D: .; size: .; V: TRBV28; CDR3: CASEIGGINQPQHF; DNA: TGTGCCAGCGAGATAGGGGGAATCAATCAGCCCCAGCATTTT
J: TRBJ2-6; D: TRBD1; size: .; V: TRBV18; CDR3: CASSPDTGASGANVLTF; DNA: TGTGCCAGCTCACCCGATACAGGGGCCTCTGGGGCCAACGTCCTGACTTTC
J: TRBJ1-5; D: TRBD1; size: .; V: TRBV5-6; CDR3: CASSLAGQVNQPQHF; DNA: TGTGCCAGCAGCTTGGCTGGACAGGTCAATCAGCCCCAGCATTTT
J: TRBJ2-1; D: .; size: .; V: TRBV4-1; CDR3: CASSPEGLTAPDEQFF; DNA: TGCGCCAGCAGCCCCGAGGGTTTGACGGCGCCAGATGAGCAGTTCTTC
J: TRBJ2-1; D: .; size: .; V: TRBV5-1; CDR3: CASSLASSSDYNEQFF; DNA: TGCGCCAGCAGCTTGGCCAGTAGCTCCGACTACAATGAGCAGTTCTTC
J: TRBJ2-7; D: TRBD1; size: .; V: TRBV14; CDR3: CASSPQGNRYEQYF; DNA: TGTGCCAGCAGCCCACAGGGGAACCGCTACGAGCAGTACTTC
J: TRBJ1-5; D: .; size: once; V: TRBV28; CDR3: CASSLAGSPQHF; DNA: TGTGCCAGCAGTTTGGCAGGATCACCCCAGCATTTT
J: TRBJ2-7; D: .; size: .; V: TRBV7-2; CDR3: CASSQVGRDEQYF; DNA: TGTGCCAGCAGCCAAGTGGGTCGGGACGAGCAGTACTTC
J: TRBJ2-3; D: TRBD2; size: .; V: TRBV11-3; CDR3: CASTDSFAGATDTQYF; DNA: TGTGCCAGCACCGACTCATTCGCGGGAGCCACAGATACGCAGTATTTT